One sample yielded the 6 T cell receptor beta chains listed below, sequenced in a study of CD4+ T cells in melanoma. Generated by immunoSEQ multiplex PCR, the TCRdb table keeps only in-frame clones and is missing some. The sample has 8,500 to 14,000 clones; just over 65% are singletons. The sequenced sample consisted of cells from a culture (not recorded whether cultured in vitro). These receptors all stem from a human donor with melanoma.

This clone has a handful of counts. The V and J genes are TRBV2 and TRBJ1-5; D ambiguous. The CDR3 runs to 15 residues. Germline V gives CDR1 SNHLY, CDR2 FYNNEI. Trimming removed 7 bases at V and 2 bases at J, with 15 bases between. CDR3 DNA: TGTGCCAGCAAAGAGTGGGGAGTGGGCAATCAGCCCCAGCATTTT. Translation: CASKEWGVGNQPQHF. Based on the CDR3 plus reference TRBV2 and TRBJ1-5, the full variable domain is EPEVTQTPSHQVTQMGQEVILRCVPISNHLYFYWYRQILGQKVEFLVSFYNNEISEKSEIFDDQFSVERPDGSNFTLKIRSTKLEDSAMYFCASKEWGVGNQPQHFGDGTRLSIL.

This chain links TRBV2 with TRBJ2-5, with TRBD2 matching over 9 bases. The J call is in doubt because the DNA end fits TRBJ2-7 better. The CDR3 has 15 residues. From germline, CDR1 is SNHLY and CDR2 FYNNEI. For the CDR3, the DNA is TGTGCCAGCAGGCTCGGGGCTAGCGGGGTCTACGAGCAGTACTTC. It yields the protein CASRLGASGVYEQYF.

V and J are TRBV2 and TRBJ1-5; D remains unclear. This CDR3 region has 14 residues. V gave up 6 bases and J gave up 7 bases, with 16 bases separating them. The germline V gene encodes CDR1 SNHLY and CDR2 FYNNEI. The CDR3 protein is CASRANGRGQPQHF. The CDR3, as DNA: TGTGCCAGCAGAGCCAACGGGCGCGGGCAGCCCCAGCATTTT.

The chain joins TRBV4-1 to TRBJ1-2, with D hard to call. Trimming cost V 5 bases and J 1 base, with 17 bases left between them. The CDR3 runs to 16 residues. The germline V gene encodes CDR1 MGHRA and CDR2 YSYEKL. The CDR3 DNA sequence: TGCGCCAGCAGCTCTGGTCGAGCCCCGGTTAACTATGGCTACACCTTC. It encodes CASSSGRAPVNYGYTF.

The sample holds a few counts of this clone. CDR3 protein: CASSIEAPRGLAGLEETQYF. In DNA, the CDR3 is TGTGCCAGTAGTATAGAGGCCCCCCGAGGACTAGCGGGGTTAGAGGAGACCCAGTACTTC. The J gene is TRBJ2-5, the V gene TRBV19, with 12 bases lining up with TRBD2. The CDR3 sequence is 20 residues long. Germline values: CDR1 LNHDA, CDR2 SQIVND (reference sequence). J lost 5 bases, V lost 0 bases, and 16 bases had no gene match.

The table lists this clone with a count of one. This chain joins TRBV9 and TRBJ2-3; D is unresolved. From germline, CDR1 is SGDLS and CDR2 YYNGEE. This CDR3 is 12 amino acids long. Trimming left V 0 bases short and J 6 bases short, with 5 bases between. DNA of the CDR3: TGTGCCAGCAGCGTAGATTTGGATACGCAGTATTTT. It encodes CASSVDLDTQYF.